This TCR beta chain was observed in a study of T cells after yellow fever vaccination. TCR cDNA was made by 5'RACE template switching, adding a universal primer site and UMIs. TCRdb redid the calling of the 5' RACE reads with MiXCR, one entry per CDR3 protein. The sample has 200,000 to 300,000 distinct CDR3 sequences; under 15% are singletons. This CDR3 comprises 12 residues. V lost 2 bases and J lost 7, with 7 bases in between. Germline V CDR1 and CDR2: MGHDK, SYGVNS. Sample: CD4+ T cells sorted from PBMCs, taken 45 days after the yellow fever booster vaccination. This clonotype was sampled from a man between 25 and 39 years old who received the YFV17D yellow fever vaccine. The chain uses TRBV25-1 and TRBJ2-3; a possible D gene is TRBD2 (5 bases). The DNA for the CDR3 is TGTGCCAGCAGTGAAATAGCGAATACGCAGTATTTT. Amino acid sequence: CASSEIANTQYF.